These 10 T cell receptor beta chains were all obtained from the same sample, sequenced in a study of graft-versus-host responses after intestinal transplantation. The data were produced by immunoSEQ multiplex PCR, yet TCRdb's version contains in-frame clones alone and is incomplete. The sample lists about 120,000 clones, roughly 96% occurring once. The antigens of these receptors remain unknown. Source: unstimulated CD8+ T cells sorted from spleen or lymph node cells, taken before intestinal transplant. These receptors were taken from a human donor who received an intestinal transplant.

The CDR3 sequence: CASSYSNEQFF. As DNA, the CDR3 is TGTGCCAGCAGTTACTCCAATGAGCAGTTCTTC. The chain joins TRBV6-6 to TRBJ2-1; D is uncertain. Germline CDR1 MNHNY, CDR2 SVGAGI (reference sequence). V lost 0 bases to trimming and J lost 6 bases, with 0 bases between them. CDR3 length equals 11 residues.

This clone came up a few times. The V and J genes are TRBV9 and TRBJ1-2; 7 bases fit TRBD1. CDR1 is SGDLS and CDR2 is YYNGEE in the germline V gene. With V trimmed by 4 bases and J by 0 bases, 9 bases remained unmatched. The CDR3 spans 16 residues. The CDR3 protein is CASSPSPGTANYGYTF. The CDR3 region has the DNA TGTGCCAGCAGCCCCTCCCCCGGGACAGCTAACTATGGCTACACCTTC. Full variable domain (rest looked up from reference TRBV9 and TRBJ1-2): DSGVTQTPKHLITATGQRVTLRCSPRSGDLSVYWYQQSLDQGLQFLIQYYNGEERAKGNILERFSAQQFPDLHSELNLSSLELGDSALYFCASSPSPGTANYGYTFGSGTRLTVV.

This clone was observed a handful of times. V and J are TRBV6-1 and TRBJ2-7; 7 nucleotides agree with TRBD2. Germline V gene sequence: CDR1 MNHNS, CDR2 SASEGT. The length of the CDR3 is 15 residues. Germline trimming cut 0 bases from V and 6 bases from J; bases unmatched to any gene: 8. The CDR3 bases are TGTGCCAGCAGTGAAGCGCGGGAGCCCTCGGGCGAGCAGTACTTC. Its translation is CASSEAREPSGEQYF.

The chain joins TRBV5-4 to TRBJ2-2, with TRBD2 identical over 11 bases. Germline-derived CDR1 and CDR2 are SGHNT and YYREEE (reference sequence). V gave up 2 bases and J gave up 4 bases; unmatched junction bases: 1. The CDR3 loop spans 15 amino acids. The CDR3 region has the DNA TGTGCCAGCAGCTTTACTAGCGGGAGCACCGGGGAGCTGTTTTTT. Translation: CASSFTSGSTGELFF. Drawing the rest from reference TRBV5-4 and TRBJ2-2, the complete variable domain is ETGVTQSPTHLIKTRGQQVTLRCSSQSGHNTVSWYQQALGQGPQFIFQYYREEENGRGNFPPRFSGLQFPNYSSELNVNALELDDSALYLCASSFTSGSTGELFFGEGSRLTVL.

The V gene is TRBV30, the J gene TRBJ2-2; 7 bases are shared with TRBD1. V was pared by 0 bases and J by 6 bases, with 4 bases of the junction left unmatched. Germline-derived CDR1 and CDR2 are GTSNPN and SVGIG (reference sequence). The CDR3 spans 14 residues. CDR3: CAWSVWQGAGELFF. CDR3 bases: TGTGCCTGGAGTGTATGGCAGGGGGCCGGGGAGCTGTTTTTT.

The rearrangement joins TRBV7-9 to TRBJ2-7, with D possibly being TRBD1 (6 bases). The ends were cut back, 1 base at V and 4 bases at J, with 14 bases in the middle. The CDR3 loop spans 15 amino acids. The germline gives CDR1 SEHNR, CDR2 FQNEAQ (reference sequence). This CDR3 reads CASSLGSGDLYEQYF. CDR3 in DNA: TGTGCCAGCAGCTTAGGTTCAGGGGACCTATACGAGCAGTACTTC. Full variable domain (outside the CDR3, taken from reference TRBV7-9 and TRBJ2-7): DTGVSQNPRHKITKRGQNVTFRCDPISEHNRLYWYRQTLGQGPEFLTYFQNEAQLEKSRLLSDRFSAERPKGSFSTLEIQRTEQGDSAMYLCASSLGSGDLYEQYFGPGTRLTVT.

The rearrangement uses TRBV28 and TRBJ2-1; D ambiguous. This CDR3 contains 13 residues. The ends were cut back, 8 bases at V and 0 bases at J, with 8 bases in the middle. Germline loops: CDR1 MDHEN, CDR2 SYDVKM. DNA of the CDR3: TGTGCCAGCGTGGAGAGCTCCTACAATGAGCAGTTCTTC. It yields the protein CASVESSYNEQFF.

The V call is TRBV7-3, the J call TRBJ1-2; 7 bases line up with TRBD1. CDR1 SGHTA and CDR2 FQGTGA come from the germline V gene. With 5 bases clipped from V and 3 bases from J, the junction kept 9 bases outside the gene matches. The CDR3 is 15 residues long. The CDR3 DNA reads as TGTGCCAGCAGCCAGACAGGGCCTATAGACTATGGCTACACCTTC. Amino acid sequence: CASSQTGPIDYGYTF.

This sequence joins TRBV5-8 and TRBJ2-7; D may be TRBD2 (6 bases). This CDR3 spans 14 amino acids. The germline gives CDR1 SGHTS, CDR2 YDEGEE. Trimming took off 2 bases at V and 7 bases at J, with 16 bases between the two ends. The DNA of the CDR3 is TGTGCCAGCAGCTTTAGCGGAGAAGTGCGGGAGCAGTACTTC. This gives the protein CASSFSGEVREQYF.

The chain employs TRBV4-1 and TRBJ2-1; either TRBD1 or TRBD2 may fit D (5 bases each). Deletions cut 2 bases from V and 9 bases from J, with 14 bases between. The V gene's germline CDR1 is MGHRA and CDR2 YSYEKL. The CDR3 spans 14 residues. The CDR3 spells CASSQRWGLGEQFF. Written as DNA, the CDR3 is TGCGCCAGCAGCCAAAGGTGGGGGTTGGGTGAGCAGTTCTTC.